These 16 T cell receptor beta chains share one sample of origin, sequenced in a study of PD-L1 blockade in urothelial cancer. The protocol was immunoSEQ multiplex PCR, while the TCRdb copy is restricted to in-frame clones and leaves out a portion. This sample has 30,000 to 40,000 clones, with around 83% found just once. The material was PBMCs, obtained around atezolizumab (anti-PD-L1) treatment. These receptors all come from a man aged 55 to 70 with urothelial cancer.

V is TRBV7-9 and J is TRBJ2-1, with 7 bases identical to TRBD2. This CDR3 is 14 amino acids long. In germline, CDR1 is SEHNR, CDR2 FQNEAQ (reference sequence). The trim removed 2 bases at V and 4 bases at J, leaving 2 bases unmatched. The CDR3 reads CASSLSGGYNEQFF. In nucleotides, the CDR3 is TGTGCCAGCAGCTTATCGGGAGGATACAATGAGCAGTTCTTC. Full variable domain (rest looked up from reference TRBV7-9 and TRBJ2-1): DTGVSQNPRHKITKRGQNVTFRCDPISEHNRLYWYRQTLGQGPEFLTYFQNEAQLEKSRLLSDRFSAERPKGSFSTLEIQRTEQGDSAMYLCASSLSGGYNEQFFGPGTRLTVL.

This rearrangement joins TRBV7-9 to TRBJ2-5, with D possibly being TRBD1 (6 bases). The V end was cut by 5 bases, the J end by 3 bases, with 13 bases between. This CDR3 region has 14 residues. CDR1 SEHNR and CDR2 FQNEAQ come from the germline V gene (reference sequence). In nucleotides, the CDR3 is TGTGCCAGCAGCCCATGGGACATAGAAGAGACCCAGTACTTC. Amino acid sequence: CASSPWDIEETQYF.

J is TRBJ2-2 and V is TRBV4-3; D is uncertain. The CDR3 length is 13 residues. In germline, CDR1 is LGHNA, CDR2 YSLEER. The ends were cut back, 2 bases at V and 8 bases at J, with 9 bases in the middle. The CDR3 here is CASSQLATGELFF. CDR3 in DNA: TGCGCCAGCAGCCAATTGGCCACAGGGGAGCTGTTTTTT.

The chain recombines TRBV7-2 with TRBJ2-1; D perhaps matches TRBD2 (6 bases). The CDR3 has 12 residues. Trimming removed 4 bases at V and 9 bases at J, with 10 bases between. Looked up from germline, CDR1 is SGHTA and CDR2 is FQGNSA. The CDR3 spells CASSWGLAEQFF. The CDR3 bases are TGTGCCAGCAGCTGGGGACTTGCTGAGCAGTTCTTC.

This clone has just one count. The rearrangement links TRBV10-3 to TRBJ1-4, with a weak D call TRBD1 (5 bases). There are 14 residues in the CDR3. From germline, CDR1 is ENHRY and CDR2 SYGVKD. Trimming pared 3 bases from V and 7 bases from J, leaving 12 bases between. The CDR3 DNA reads TGTGCCATCAGTGACAGGGATCGGGCTGAAAAACTGTTTTTT. Amino acid sequence: CAISDRDRAEKLFF.

The chain recombines TRBV28 with TRBJ1-5; TRBD1 aligns across 8 bases. The length of the CDR3 is 15 residues. Germline assignment: CDR1 MDHEN and CDR2 SYDVKM. J gave up 5 bases and V 1 base, and 4 bases lay outside the gene matches. CDR3: CASSLSDRVDQPQHF. In DNA form, the CDR3 reads TGTGCCAGCAGTTTATCGGACAGGGTGGATCAGCCCCAGCATTTT. The whole variable domain, remainder taken from reference TRBV28 and TRBJ1-5, is DVKVTQSSRYLVKRTGEKVFLECVQDMDHENMFWYRQDPGLGLRLIYFSYDVKMKEKGDIPEGYSVSREKKERFSLILESASTNQTSMYLCASSLSDRVDQPQHFGDGTRLSIL.

J is TRBJ1-4 and V is TRBV28; D is possibly TRBD1 (5 bases). The V gene's germline CDR1 is MDHEN and CDR2 SYDVKM. This CDR3 is 15 amino acids long. The V end lost 2 bases, the J end lost 7 bases, and 14 bases lay between the germline ends. The CDR3 loop is CASSLGGAVGEKLFF. The CDR3 nucleotides are TGTGCCAGCAGTTTAGGCGGGGCGGTGGGTGAAAAACTGTTTTTT.

This clone was found once. The chain employs TRBV11-3 and TRBJ2-2, with a possible D match to TRBD1 (5 bases). The V end lost 0 bases, the J end lost 4 bases, and 6 bases lay between the germline ends. CDR1 and CDR2 from the germline V gene are SGHNT and YENEEA. The CDR3 totals 14 residues. The CDR3 here is CASSLDRVTGELFF. CDR3 sequence (DNA): TGTGCCAGCAGCTTAGACAGGGTCACCGGGGAGCTGTTTTTT.

CDR3 sequence (DNA): TGTGCCAGTATACGAGGGGGGACAGGGGGCGCGAATGAGCAGTTCTTC. Protein product: CASIRGGTGGANEQFF. This chain connects TRBV19 to TRBJ2-1, with TRBD1 matching 12 bases. The junction had 11 bases not matched to a gene; V was cut back by 7 bases and J by 7 bases. The germline gives CDR1 LNHDA, CDR2 SQIVND (reference sequence). The CDR3 loop spans 16 amino acids. The whole variable domain, remainder taken from reference TRBV19 and TRBJ2-1, is DGGITQSPKYLFRKEGQNVTLSCEQNLNHDAMYWYRQDPGQGLRLIYYSQIVNDFQKGDIAEGYSVSREKKESFPLTVTSAQKNPTAFYLCASIRGGTGGANEQFFGPGTRLTVL.

The chain links TRBV5-6 to TRBJ2-5; 7 positions match TRBD2. Germline assignment: CDR1 SGHDT and CDR2 YYEEEE. The CDR3 consists of 15 residues. Trimming removed 4 bases from V and 5 bases from J; junction bases left unmatched: 11. CDR3 sequence reads: CASSAGVREGETQYF. CDR3 nucleotides: TGTGCCAGCAGCGCGGGGGTCCGGGAAGGTGAGACCCAGTACTTC.

The V call is TRBV19, the J call TRBJ2-1; 10 bases line up with TRBD2. This CDR3 region has 15 residues. Trimming took 4 bases from V and 7 from J; bases not matched to a gene: 7. Per germline, CDR1 LNHDA and CDR2 SQIVND (reference sequence). CDR3 sequence: CASSKSGGAVNEQFF. DNA of the CDR3: TGTGCCAGTAGTAAGAGCGGGGGGGCCGTGAATGAGCAGTTCTTC. Looking up the rest from reference TRBV19 and TRBJ2-1 gives the full variable domain: DGGITQSPKYLFRKEGQNVTLSCEQNLNHDAMYWYRQDPGQGLRLIYYSQIVNDFQKGDIAEGYSVSREKKESFPLTVTSAQKNPTAFYLCASSKSGGAVNEQFFGPGTRLTVL.

Concerning this clone: A junction boundary mismatches the germline segment, possibly from a read error. This chain joins TRBV7-7 and TRBJ1-2, with D possibly being TRBD1 (5 bases). This CDR3 has 10 residues. CDR1 and CDR2 from the germline V gene are SSHAT and FNYEAQ (reference sequence). CDR3 sequence (DNA): TGTGCTAGCAGCGATCACGTTAGGGGATTC. This encodes CASSDHVRGF.

The gene calls are TRBV7-2 and TRBJ2-5, with TRBD2 matching 9 bases. Germline values: CDR1 SGHTA, CDR2 FQGNSA. The CDR3 contains 14 residues. The V segment lost 1 base and the J segment 6 bases; nucleotides outside the gene matches: 3. The CDR3 nucleotides read TGTGCCAGCAGCTTAGGGACTAGCGAAAAGACCCAGTACTTC. Amino acids: CASSLGTSEKTQYF. Supplemented by reference TRBV7-2 and TRBJ2-5, the full variable domain reads GAGVSQSPSNKVTEKGKDVELRCDPISGHTALYWYRQSLGQGLEFLIYFQGNSAPDKSGLPSDRFSAERTGGSVSTLTIQRTQQEDSAVYLCASSLGTSEKTQYFGPGTRLLVL.

V is TRBV7-9 and J is TRBJ2-1; D is possibly TRBD1 (8 bases). The CDR3 runs to 16 residues. CDR1 and CDR2 (germline): SEHNR, FQNEAQ (reference sequence). The ends were cut back, 5 bases at V and 4 bases at J, with 18 bases in the middle. CDR3 in DNA: TGTGCCAGCAGCCCACGACAGGGGAGGGGTTACAATGAGCAGTTCTTC. Translation gives CASSPRQGRGYNEQFF.

The chain carries TRBV2 and TRBJ2-5, with a tentative D call TRBD2 (5 bases). This CDR3 is 14 amino acids long. Germline CDR1 SNHLY, CDR2 FYNNEI. Trimming left V 5 bases short and J 6 bases short, with 16 bases between. The CDR3 loop reads CASSQGRDGKTQYF. Written as DNA, the CDR3 is TGTGCCAGCAGTCAAGGCCGGGATGGGAAGACCCAGTACTTC.

This clone showed up just once. This rearrangement joins TRBV28 to TRBJ1-6; the D gene is possibly TRBD1 (5 bases). CDR1 and CDR2 (germline): MDHEN, SYDVKM. V lost 7 bases to trimming and J lost 9 bases, with 16 bases between them. The length of the CDR3 is 14 residues. CDR3 bases: TGTGCCAGCACCTCCCCGGGGGAAGGTTCACCCCTCCACTTT. It translates to CASTSPGEGSPLHF. The whole variable domain, remainder taken from reference TRBV28 and TRBJ1-6, is DVKVTQSSRYLVKRTGEKVFLECVQDMDHENMFWYRQDPGLGLRLIYFSYDVKMKEKGDIPEGYSVSREKKERFSLILESASTNQTSMYLCASTSPGEGSPLHFGNGTRLTVT.